Shown below are 27 T cell receptor beta chains from a single sample sequenced in a study of shared clonotypes between healthy human individuals. Measured with immunoSEQ multiplex PCR; TCRdb has only the in-frame clones, and not every one. The profile shows 2.5 million or so clones, more than 90% of them singletons. Sequenced input: naive CD4+ T cells sorted from blood. The subset was: CD45RA+ positively selected. The receptors originated from a man aged 18 to 29 in good health.

The rearrangement uses TRBV7-9 and TRBJ2-5; 7 nucleotides align to TRBD1. The CDR3 has 16 residues. V lost 5 bases, J lost 1 base, and 10 bases stayed unmatched. Germline loops: CDR1 SEHNR, CDR2 FQNEAQ (reference sequence). CDR3 protein: CASSAPFTGVQETQYF. The CDR3 bases are TGTGCCAGCAGCGCCCCGTTCACAGGGGTCCAAGAGACCCAGTACTTC.

This clone showed up just once. Other nucleotide sequences in the sample specify the same CDR3. The rearrangement joins TRBV6-6 to TRBJ2-1; the D call may be TRBD1 or TRBD2 (5 bases each). CDR1 and CDR2 (germline): MNHNY, SVGAGI (reference sequence). V gave up 6 bases and J gave up 10 bases, with 10 bases separating them. The CDR3 has 11 amino acids. CDR3 loop: CASSLRDEQFF. The CDR3 DNA follows: TGTGCCAGCAGCCTCCGGGACGAGCAGTTCTTC.

The genes are TRBV6-1 and TRBJ2-7; perhaps TRBD2 as D (6 bases). The CDR3 covers 12 residues. Germline V gene data show CDR1 as MNHNS and CDR2 as SASEGT. V was shortened by 7 bases and J by 1 base, with 8 bases between the two germline ends. The CDR3 sequence: CASTTSSYEQYF. As DNA, the CDR3 is TGTGCCAGCACGACTAGTTCCTACGAGCAGTACTTC.

The chain employs TRBV7-9 and TRBJ2-3; a possible D gene is TRBD2 (5 bases). This CDR3 region has 16 residues. Germline V gene data show CDR1 as SEHNR and CDR2 as FQNEAQ (reference sequence). The V end lost 5 bases, the J end lost 4 bases, and 19 bases lay between the germline ends. CDR3 protein: CASSPVEGHEADTQYF. The CDR3 DNA reads TGTGCCAGCAGCCCGGTCGAGGGCCATGAGGCAGATACGCAGTATTTT. Variable domain in full (rest from reference TRBV7-9 and TRBJ2-3): DTGVSQNPRHKITKRGQNVTFRCDPISEHNRLYWYRQTLGQGPEFLTYFQNEAQLEKSRLLSDRFSAERPKGSFSTLEIQRTEQGDSAMYLCASSPVEGHEADTQYFGPGTRLTVL.

The V gene is TRBV28, the J gene TRBJ1-2; the D is unclear. V lost 6 bases and J 5 bases, leaving 10 bases between the germline ends. Germline-derived CDR1 and CDR2 are MDHEN and SYDVKM. The CDR3 sequence is 12 residues long. The CDR3 coding sequence is TGTGCCAGCAGGACAATTAAATATGGCTACACCTTC. Its translation: CASRTIKYGYTF.

V usage is TRBV15 and J usage is TRBJ2-7; 7 nucleotides agree with TRBD1. Trimming took 2 bases from V and 3 from J; bases not matched to a gene: 7. The CDR3 is 15 residues long. CDR1 is LNHNV, CDR2 YYDKDF, per germline (reference sequence). In nucleotides, the CDR3 is TGTGCCACCAGCAGACTACCAGGGGGAAACTACGAGCAGTACTTC. Translation gives CATSRLPGGNYEQYF. Based on the CDR3 plus reference TRBV15 and TRBJ2-7, the full variable domain is DAMVIQNPRYQVTQFGKPVTLSCSQTLNHNVMYWYQQKSSQAPKLLFHYYDKDFNNEADTPDNFQSRRPNTSFCFLDIRSPGLGDTAMYLCATSRLPGGNYEQYFGPGTRLTVT.

Comments on this clone: This sample includes further DNA sequences coding for the same CDR3. The CDR3 DNA sequence: TGTGCCAGCAGCTCTTTAGCGGGAGGGGCAGATACGCAGTATTTT. The encoded protein is CASSSLAGGADTQYF. The V and J genes are TRBV7-8 and TRBJ2-3, with 11 nucleotides matching TRBD2. CDR1 SGHVS and CDR2 FQNEAQ come from the germline V gene. Trimming took 4 bases from V and 4 from J; bases not matched to a gene: 4. The CDR3 length is 15 residues.

This chain joins TRBV5-8 and TRBJ1-6; D is undetermined. V was pared by 4 bases and J by 7 bases, with 15 bases between. CDR1 SGHTS and CDR2 YDEGEE come from the germline V gene. This CDR3 is built from 15 residues. The CDR3 region is CASSLPGRGNSPLHF. The CDR3 coding sequence is TGTGCCAGCAGCCTACCCGGACGGGGAAATTCACCCCTCCACTTT.

The J gene is TRBJ1-5, the V gene TRBV7-8, with D perhaps matching TRBD1 (5 bases). The V and J ends lost 5 bases and 0 bases respectively, with 20 bases between them. This CDR3 has 18 residues. Germline V lookup: CDR1 SGHVS, CDR2 FQNEAQ. The CDR3 reads CASSRGTQGVYSNQPQHF. CDR3 DNA sequence: TGTGCCAGCAGCCGAGGGACGCAGGGAGTCTATAGCAATCAGCCCCAGCATTTT.

The chain carries TRBV2 and TRBJ1-4; no clear D. Trimming stripped 2 bases from V and 5 bases from J, with 12 bases between. Germline CDR1 is SNHLY and CDR2 is FYNNEI. CDR3 length: 15 amino acids. CDR3 loop: CASSEFIRWNEKLFF. As DNA, the CDR3 is TGTGCCAGCAGTGAATTTATACGGTGGAATGAAAAACTGTTTTTT. The variable domain in full, with the rest retrieved from reference TRBV2 and TRBJ1-4, is EPEVTQTPSHQVTQMGQEVILRCVPISNHLYFYWYRQILGQKVEFLVSFYNNEISEKSEIFDDQFSVERPDGSNFTLKIRSTKLEDSAMYFCASSEFIRWNEKLFFGSGTQLSVL.

The V gene is TRBV5-6, the J gene TRBJ2-3; no clear D. V was clipped by 7 bases and J by 0 bases, with 9 bases between them. Germline assignment: CDR1 SGHDT and CDR2 YYEEEE. CDR3 size: 13 residues. CDR3 amino acids: CASEATSTDTQYF. The CDR3 coding sequence is TGTGCCAGCGAAGCGACTAGCACAGATACGCAGTATTTT. Based on the CDR3 plus reference TRBV5-6 and TRBJ2-3, the full variable domain is DAGVTQSPTHLIKTRGQQVTLRCSPKSGHDTVSWYQQALGQGPQFIFQYYEEEERQRGNFPDRFSGHQFPNYSSELNVNALLLGDSALYLCASEATSTDTQYFGPGTRLTVL.

This clone was found once. Different DNA sequences within this sample yield the same CDR3. This chain uses TRBV6-1 with TRBJ1-5; D may be TRBD1 (5 bases). Germline CDR1 MNHNS, CDR2 SASEGT. The V end lost 3 bases, the J end lost 6 bases, and 6 bases lay between the germline ends. The CDR3 is 12 residues long. CDR3 protein: CASSDRAQPQHF. The DNA for the CDR3 is TGTGCCAGCAGTGACAGGGCTCAGCCCCAGCATTTT.

The CDR3 loop reads CASSLLRSSYEQYF. The CDR3 DNA reads as TGTGCCAGCAGTCTTCTCAGGAGCTCCTACGAGCAGTACTTC. This chain connects TRBV28 to TRBJ2-7; D is uncertain. The ends were cut back, 5 bases at V and 0 bases at J, with 11 bases in the middle. The CDR3 loop spans 14 amino acids. CDR1 MDHEN and CDR2 SYDVKM come from the germline V gene.

The chain couples TRBV27 to TRBJ1-1; tentative D call: TRBD1 (6 bases). Trimming took 6 bases from V and 5 from J, leaving 13 bases between them. Per the germline V gene, CDR1 is MNHEY and CDR2 is SMNVEV (reference sequence). The CDR3 totals 13 residues. The CDR3 protein is CASSTQGYTEAFF. CDR3 in DNA: TGTGCCAGCAGCACACAGGGTTATACTGAAGCTTTCTTT.

This clone was seen only a few times. The chain links TRBV30 to TRBJ1-6; TRBD1 matches at 10 bases. Germline values: CDR1 GTSNPN, CDR2 SVGIG (reference sequence). CDR3 length equals 16 residues. Trimming at V came to 3 bases and at J to 7 bases, leaving 9 bases not matched to a gene. This chain's CDR3 is CAWSAGQGFGNSPLHF. DNA of the CDR3: TGTGCCTGGAGCGCGGGACAGGGGTTTGGGAATTCACCCCTCCACTTT. Complete variable domain (other parts from reference TRBV30 and TRBJ1-6): SQTIHQWPATLVQPVGSPLSLECTVEGTSNPNLYWYRQAAGRGLQLLFYSVGIGQISSEVPQNLSASRPQDRQFILSSKKLLLSDSGFYLCAWSAGQGFGNSPLHFGNGTRLTVT.

This chain uses TRBV2 with TRBJ1-2; 7 bases are a match to TRBD1. V shed 4 bases, J shed 8 bases, and the junction held 7 bases outside the gene matches. The CDR3 totals 13 residues. Germline V gene lookup returns CDR1 SNHLY and CDR2 FYNNEI. CDR3 loop: CASSAIVTGGYTF. CDR3 DNA sequence: TGTGCCAGCAGTGCGATTGTGACAGGGGGCTACACCTTC.

V is TRBV6-5 and J is TRBJ1-2; tentatively, D is TRBD1 (5 bases). CDR3 length: 13 residues. The V gene's germline CDR1 is MNHEY and CDR2 SVGAGI. V lost 5 bases and J 3 bases, leaving 10 bases between the germline ends. The CDR3 sequence: CASSRGADYGYTF. CDR3 coding DNA: TGTGCCAGCAGTCGCGGGGCTGACTATGGCTACACCTTC.

This chain links TRBV5-1 with TRBJ2-1, with 9 bases that match TRBD1. V shed 4 bases and J 7 bases; nucleotides not matched to a gene: 6. The length of the CDR3 is 14 residues. Germline V lookup: CDR1 SGHRS, CDR2 YFSETQ. The DNA of the CDR3 is TGCGCCAGCAGCCGGTGGGACAGGGAGAATGAGCAGTTCTTC. It specifies CASSRWDRENEQFF.

The chain joins TRBV4-3 to TRBJ2-1; possibly TRBD2 for D (5 bases). CDR1 is LGHNA, CDR2 YSLEER, per germline. This CDR3 has 21 amino acids. V was pared by 3 bases and J by 8 bases, with 35 bases between. CDR3 sequence (DNA): TGCGCCAGCAGCCAGGAACTCGGCGTGAGTGCAGTGAGCACGAACGGGGATGAGCAGTTCTTC. Amino acids: CASSQELGVSAVSTNGDEQFF.

The CDR3 spells CASSRPTGGGNQPQHF. The CDR3 DNA sequence: TGTGCCAGCAGTCGCCCGACAGGGGGAGGCAATCAGCCCCAGCATTTT. This chain uses TRBV6-6 with TRBJ1-5; 9 bases are shared with TRBD1. V shed 5 bases and J 2 bases; nucleotides not matched to a gene: 7. The CDR3 spans 16 residues. Germline V gives CDR1 MNHNY, CDR2 SVGAGI (reference sequence).

The chain combines TRBV5-4 with TRBJ2-3; 8 bases are a match to TRBD1. Germline CDR1 is SGHNT and CDR2 is YYREEE (reference sequence). Trimming took 4 bases from V and 1 from J; bases not matched to a gene: 5. This CDR3 spans 15 amino acids. CDR3 DNA: TGTGCCAGCAGCCTGGACAGGGTAGGCACAGATACGCAGTATTTT. Translation: CASSLDRVGTDTQYF.

The rearrangement joins TRBV7-3 to TRBJ2-1; TRBD2 agrees at 9 bases. The CDR3 has 17 amino acids. The V segment lost 5 bases and the J segment 1 base; nucleotides outside the gene matches: 9. CDR1 is SGHTA, CDR2 FQGTGA, per germline. DNA for the CDR3: TGTGCCAGCAGCGCTTTAGCGGGGGTCCGATCCTACAATGAGCAGTTCTTC. It is translated as CASSALAGVRSYNEQFF.

The rearrangement uses TRBV30 and TRBJ1-1, with a possible D match to TRBD1 (5 bases). Per germline, CDR1 GTSNPN and CDR2 SVGIG (reference sequence). CDR3 length: 14 residues. V lost 1 base and J lost 6, with 15 bases in between. The CDR3 here is CAWSAHTMGAEAFF. CDR3 DNA sequence: TGTGCCTGGAGTGCACACACGATGGGGGCTGAAGCTTTCTTT.

The chain employs TRBV19 and TRBJ2-1; 7 bases match TRBD1. CDR1 and CDR2 from the germline V gene are LNHDA and SQIVND (reference sequence). V was pared by 4 bases and J by 0 bases, with 6 bases of the junction left unmatched. The CDR3 is 16 residues long. CDR3 protein: CASSTETGSSYNEQFF. The CDR3, as DNA: TGTGCCAGTAGTACTGAGACAGGGAGCTCCTACAATGAGCAGTTCTTC.

On this clone: Other DNA sequences in the same sample also yield this CDR3. The V gene is TRBV5-1, the J gene TRBJ2-2; tentative D call: TRBD1 (5 bases). V was shortened by 3 bases and J by 2 bases, with 8 bases between the two germline ends. Germline values: CDR1 SGHRS, CDR2 YFSETQ. CDR3 length equals 14 residues. For the CDR3, the DNA is TGCGCCAGCAGCTCAGGACAAAACACCGGGGAGCTGTTTTTT. Residues: CASSSGQNTGELFF.

The gene calls are TRBV19 and TRBJ2-6; 8 nucleotides align to TRBD1. V lost 2 bases, J lost 1 base, and 4 bases stayed unmatched. In germline, CDR1 is LNHDA, CDR2 SQIVND (reference sequence). The CDR3 has 17 residues. The CDR3 region has the DNA TGTGCCAGTAGTATAACGGGACAGGTATCTGGGGCCAACGTCCTGACTTTC. Translation: CASSITGQVSGANVLTF.

The V gene is TRBV7-9, the J gene TRBJ2-7; D possibly matches TRBD1 or TRBD2 (5 bases each). The CDR3 runs to 13 residues. Germline CDR1 reads SEHNR; CDR2 reads FQNEAQ (reference sequence). Trimming took 7 bases from V and 12 from J, leaving 22 bases between them. The CDR3 protein is CASTLGTQGRAYF. The CDR3 DNA is TGTGCCAGCACCCTCGGGACCCAAGGAAGGGCGTACTTC.